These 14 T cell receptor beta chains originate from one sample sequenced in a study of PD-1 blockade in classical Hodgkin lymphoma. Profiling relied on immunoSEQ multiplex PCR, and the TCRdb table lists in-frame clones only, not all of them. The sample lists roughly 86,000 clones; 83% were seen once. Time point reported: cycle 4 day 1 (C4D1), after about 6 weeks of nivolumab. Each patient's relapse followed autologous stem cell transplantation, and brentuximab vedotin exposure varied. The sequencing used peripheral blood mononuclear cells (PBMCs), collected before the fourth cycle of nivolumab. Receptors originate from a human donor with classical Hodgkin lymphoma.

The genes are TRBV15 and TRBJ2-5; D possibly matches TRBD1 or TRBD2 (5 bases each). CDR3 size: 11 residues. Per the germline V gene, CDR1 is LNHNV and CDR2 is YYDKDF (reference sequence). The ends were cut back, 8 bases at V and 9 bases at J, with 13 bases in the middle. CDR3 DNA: TGTGCCACCCCCCGGAGAGGGGCCCAGTACTTC. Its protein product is CATPRRGAQYF.

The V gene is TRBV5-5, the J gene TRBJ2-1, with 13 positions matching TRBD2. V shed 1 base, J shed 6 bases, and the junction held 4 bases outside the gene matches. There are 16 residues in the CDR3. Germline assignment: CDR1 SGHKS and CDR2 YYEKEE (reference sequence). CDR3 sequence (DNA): TGTGCCAGCAGCTTGAGGGGACTAGCGGGATCCAATGAGCAGTTCTTC. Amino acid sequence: CASSLRGLAGSNEQFF.

Here the CDR3 reads CATTGADTQYF. The CDR3 coding sequence is TGTGCCACCACAGGGGCAGATACGCAGTATTTT. The V call is TRBV10-3, the J call TRBJ2-3; 7 nucleotides align to TRBD1. Germline V gene sequence: CDR1 ENHRY, CDR2 SYGVKD. V lost 10 bases and J lost 4; bases outside the gene matches: 2. The CDR3 runs 11 residues.

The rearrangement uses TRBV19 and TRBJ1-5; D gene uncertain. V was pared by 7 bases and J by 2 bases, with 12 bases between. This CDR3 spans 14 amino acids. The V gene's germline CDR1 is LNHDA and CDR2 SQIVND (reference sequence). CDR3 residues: CASTDGEGNQPQHF. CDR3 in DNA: TGTGCCAGTACCGATGGTGAGGGCAATCAGCCCCAGCATTTT.

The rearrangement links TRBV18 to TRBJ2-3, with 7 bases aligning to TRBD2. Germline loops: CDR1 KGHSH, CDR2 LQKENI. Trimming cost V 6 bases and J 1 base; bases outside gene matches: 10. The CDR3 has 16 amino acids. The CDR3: CASSIPGGLGTDTQYF. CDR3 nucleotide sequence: TGTGCCAGCTCCATTCCCGGCGGACTAGGCACAGATACGCAGTATTTT.

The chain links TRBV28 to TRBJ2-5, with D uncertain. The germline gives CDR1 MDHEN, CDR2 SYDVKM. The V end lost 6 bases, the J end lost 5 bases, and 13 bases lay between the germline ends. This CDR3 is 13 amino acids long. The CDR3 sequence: CASRVTLRETQYF. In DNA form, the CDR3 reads TGTGCCAGCAGGGTGACTTTGAGGGAGACCCAGTACTTC. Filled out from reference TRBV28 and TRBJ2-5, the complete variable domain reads DVKVTQSSRYLVKRTGEKVFLECVQDMDHENMFWYRQDPGLGLRLIYFSYDVKMKEKGDIPEGYSVSREKKERFSLILESASTNQTSMYLCASRVTLRETQYFGPGTRLLVL.

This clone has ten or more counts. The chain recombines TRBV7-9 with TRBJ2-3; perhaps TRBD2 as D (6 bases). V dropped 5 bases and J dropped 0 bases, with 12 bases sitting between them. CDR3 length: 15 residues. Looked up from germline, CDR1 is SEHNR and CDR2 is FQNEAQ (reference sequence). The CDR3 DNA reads TGTGCCAGCAGCCCGAGCGGGTCAAGCACAGATACGCAGTATTTT. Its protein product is CASSPSGSSTDTQYF.

CDR3 amino acids: CSVEGDYSSSSYNEQFF. In DNA, the CDR3 is TGCAGCGTTGAGGGGGACTACTCCTCCAGCTCCTACAATGAGCAGTTCTTC. V gene TRBV29-1 combines with J gene TRBJ2-1; TRBD2 matches at 7 bases. V lost 3 bases and J lost 0; bases outside the gene matches: 11. Germline V CDR1 and CDR2: SQVTM, ANQGSEA. The CDR3 has 17 amino acids.

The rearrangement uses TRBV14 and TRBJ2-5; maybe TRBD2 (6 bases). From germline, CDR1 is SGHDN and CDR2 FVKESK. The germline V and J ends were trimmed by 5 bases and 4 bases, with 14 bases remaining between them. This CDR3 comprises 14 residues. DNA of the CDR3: TGTGCCAGCAGCTCCGGGGGAATAAGAGAGACCCAGTACTTC. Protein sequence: CASSSGGIRETQYF.

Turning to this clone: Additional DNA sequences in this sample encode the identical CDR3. The CDR3 DNA follows: TGTGCCAGTAGTATAGGCGGCTACGAGCAGTACTTC. Its protein is CASSIGGYEQYF. The chain carries TRBV19 and TRBJ2-7; no reliable D call. CDR3 length: 12 residues. V lost 1 base and J lost 3, with 4 bases in between. Germline assignment: CDR1 LNHDA and CDR2 SQIVND (reference sequence).

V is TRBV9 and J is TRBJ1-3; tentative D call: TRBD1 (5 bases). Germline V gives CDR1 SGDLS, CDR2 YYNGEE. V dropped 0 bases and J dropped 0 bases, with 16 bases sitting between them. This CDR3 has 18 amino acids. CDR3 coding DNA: TGTGCCAGCAGCGTAGGAGCGGGGGGAATGCACTCTGGAAACACCATATATTTT. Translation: CASSVGAGGMHSGNTIYF.

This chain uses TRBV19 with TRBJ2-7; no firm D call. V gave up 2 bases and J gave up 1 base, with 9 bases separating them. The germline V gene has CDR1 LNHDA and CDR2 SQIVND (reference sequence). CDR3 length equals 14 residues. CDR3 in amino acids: CASSILGGSYEQYF. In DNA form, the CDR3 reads TGTGCCAGTAGTATACTGGGTGGGTCCTACGAGCAGTACTTC.

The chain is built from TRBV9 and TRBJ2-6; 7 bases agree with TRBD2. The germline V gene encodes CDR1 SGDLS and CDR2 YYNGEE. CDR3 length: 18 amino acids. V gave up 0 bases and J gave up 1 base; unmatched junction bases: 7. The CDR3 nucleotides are TGTGCCAGCAGCGTAGCTGGGGCTAGCGGATCTGGGGCCAACGTCCTGACTTTC. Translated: CASSVAGASGSGANVLTF.

CDR3 residues: CASSQLAGGPQETQYF. The CDR3 DNA follows: TGCGCCAGCAGCCAACTAGCGGGAGGGCCCCAAGAGACCCAGTACTTC. The rearrangement links TRBV4-1 to TRBJ2-5; TRBD2 aligns across 12 bases. Germline V gene lookup returns CDR1 MGHRA and CDR2 YSYEKL. J was trimmed by 1 base and V by 2 bases; bases with no gene match: 2. The CDR3 spans 16 residues.